The 16 T cell receptor beta chains given below trace back to one sample, sequenced in a study of T-cell memory formation after mild COVID-19. TCRdb ran MiXCR on the 5' RACE reads and lists one entry per CDR3 protein. The repertoire consists of fewer than 350,000 distinct CDR3 sequences, with around a sixth occurring once and the leading ten covering approximately 20%. The specimen sequenced was PBMCs or a T cell subset sorted from them (not recorded which). These receptors all stem from a man younger than 35 who had mild COVID-19 (a few samples of this study predate the infection). Cell type and time point are not known.

The rearrangement links TRBV2 to TRBJ2-1; 9 bases map to TRBD2. The CDR3 is 14 amino acids. V lost 7 bases to trimming and J lost 2 bases; unmatched junction nucleotides: 3. Germline V gene data show CDR1 as SNHLY and CDR2 as FYNNEI. The CDR3 DNA reads TGTGCCAGCATTGGCGGGGGGGCCTACAATGAGCAGTTCTTC. This sequence encodes CASIGGGAYNEQFF. Full variable domain (outside the CDR3, taken from reference TRBV2 and TRBJ2-1): EPEVTQTPSHQVTQMGQEVILRCVPISNHLYFYWYRQILGQKVEFLVSFYNNEISEKSEIFDDQFSVERPDGSNFTLKIRSTKLEDSAMYFCASIGGGAYNEQFFGPGTRLTVL.

Ten or more counts support this clonotype. The chain recombines TRBV7-2 with TRBJ2-1; a possible D gene is TRBD2 (5 bases). V was clipped by 1 base and J by 0 bases, with 10 bases between them. This CDR3 has 16 residues. Looked up from germline, CDR1 is SGHTA and CDR2 is FQGNSA. The CDR3 nucleotides read TGTGCCAGCAGCTTAGGAGGGTTCAGCTCCTACAATGAGCAGTTCTTC. As protein: CASSLGGFSSYNEQFF. Full variable domain (remainder filled in from reference TRBV7-2 and TRBJ2-1): GAGVSQSPSNKVTEKGKDVELRCDPISGHTALYWYRQSLGQGLEFLIYFQGNSAPDKSGLPSDRFSAERTGGSVSTLTIQRTQQEDSAVYLCASSLGGFSSYNEQFFGPGTRLTVL.

The chain has TRBV28 and TRBJ2-5; maybe TRBD2 (5 bases). Germline V lookup: CDR1 MDHEN, CDR2 SYDVKM. V lost 6 bases to trimming and J lost 7 bases, with 18 bases between them. The CDR3 has 14 amino acids. In nucleotides, the CDR3 is TGTGCCAGCAGGGACCTAGGAGGTTTGGGGACCCAGTACTTC. Protein sequence: CASRDLGGLGTQYF.

The gene calls are TRBV27 and TRBJ2-2; a weak D match, TRBD2 (5 bases). V was pared by 2 bases and J by 6 bases, with 7 bases between. Germline V CDR1 and CDR2: MNHEY, SMNVEV (reference sequence). The CDR3 loop spans 13 amino acids. This chain's CDR3 is CASSLRRSGELFF. The CDR3 region has the DNA TGTGCCAGCAGTTTAAGGAGGTCCGGGGAGCTGTTTTTT.

The chain links TRBV11-2 to TRBJ1-2; D remains unclear. Trimming removed 1 base at V and 2 bases at J, with 11 bases between. CDR1 is SGHAT, CDR2 FQNNGV, per germline. The CDR3 extends over 15 amino acids. The CDR3 region is CASSLAVHRNYGYTF. CDR3 nucleotides: TGTGCCAGCAGCTTAGCTGTGCACAGAAACTATGGCTACACCTTC.

This clonotype was recorded at least ten times. The V call is TRBV28, the J call TRBJ2-7; 9 bases match TRBD2. Germline V gene sequence: CDR1 MDHEN, CDR2 SYDVKM. The CDR3 spans 15 residues. J lost 2 bases, V lost 5 bases, and 7 bases had no gene match. CDR3 loop: CASSPSGAEAYEQYV. The CDR3 region has the DNA TGTGCCAGCAGTCCTAGCGGGGCGGAAGCCTACGAGCAGTACGTC.

This clonotype has more than one count but fewer than ten. CDR3 nucleotide sequence: TGCAGCGTTAGGGCCTTTAACACTGAAGCTTTCTTT. Protein product: CSVRAFNTEAFF. The chain links TRBV29-1 to TRBJ1-1; no definite D call. Germline-derived CDR1 and CDR2 are SQVTM and ANQGSEA. This CDR3 is built from 12 residues. Trimming removed 5 bases from V and 2 bases from J, with 9 bases in between.

The rearrangement joins TRBV30 to TRBJ2-2, with D unresolved. Germline CDR1 and CDR2: GTSNPN and SVGIG (reference sequence). V lost 2 bases and J 0 bases, leaving 4 bases between the germline ends. The CDR3 loop spans 13 amino acids. The CDR3 sequence is CAWSLANTGELFF. The CDR3 DNA reads TGTGCCTGGAGTTTAGCGAACACCGGGGAGCTGTTTTTT.

This clonotype occurred a few times. The V gene is TRBV9, the J gene TRBJ2-1; 9 nucleotides match TRBD2. Germline V gene data show CDR1 as SGDLS and CDR2 as YYNGEE. This CDR3 has 15 amino acids. The junction had 5 bases not matched to a gene; V was cut back by 3 bases and J by 4 bases. The CDR3: CASSARLAVYNEQFF. The CDR3 nucleotides read TGTGCCAGCAGCGCCAGACTAGCGGTTTACAATGAGCAGTTCTTC.

This clonotype was observed many times. The V and J genes are TRBV3-1 and TRBJ2-1, with D hard to call. Germline CDR1 reads LGHDT; CDR2 reads YNNKEL (reference sequence). V gave up 5 bases and J gave up 9 bases, with 8 bases separating them. This CDR3 is built from 11 residues. CDR3 loop: CASSNLGEQFF. The CDR3 DNA reads as TGTGCCAGCAGCAACTTGGGTGAGCAGTTCTTC.

A few counts support this clonotype. The chain recombines TRBV5-1 with TRBJ1-4; D ambiguous. Germline V CDR1 and CDR2: SGHRS, YFSETQ. Trimming left V 0 bases short and J 5 bases short, with 8 bases between. The CDR3 consists of 14 residues. CDR3 DNA sequence: TGCGCCAGCAGCTTGGACAGCGGAAATGAAAAACTGTTTTTT. Its translation is CASSLDSGNEKLFF.

This chain connects TRBV19 to TRBJ1-5; D is undetermined. Germline lookup yields CDR1 LNHDA and CDR2 SQIVND (reference sequence). The CDR3 spans 14 residues. V gave up 7 bases and J gave up 4 bases, with 14 bases separating them. Here the CDR3 reads CASTPYGENQPQHF. The CDR3 bases are TGTGCCAGTACTCCGTACGGGGAGAATCAGCCCCAGCATTTT.

The rearrangement links TRBV28 to TRBJ2-7; D perhaps matches TRBD1 (6 bases). V was cut by 3 bases and J by 4 bases, with 10 bases left in between. The CDR3 extends over 13 amino acids. Germline CDR1 MDHEN, CDR2 SYDVKM. The CDR3 region is CASSFGQLYEQYV. The CDR3 nucleotides are TGTGCCAGCAGTTTCGGACAGCTTTACGAGCAGTACGTC.

This clonotype was detected only a few times. The genes are TRBV14 and TRBJ2-1; TRBD2 matches at 8 bases. The germline CDR1 and CDR2 sequences are SGHDN and FVKESK. Trimming took 1 base from V and 5 from J; bases not matched to a gene: 13. The CDR3 totals 18 residues. The CDR3 here is CASSQGESRGAQNNEQFF. The CDR3 DNA sequence: TGTGCCAGCAGCCAAGGGGAATCGCGGGGGGCCCAGAACAATGAGCAGTTCTTC.

This clonotype was detected a few times. The chain employs TRBV7-2 and TRBJ1-6; a possible D gene is TRBD1 (6 bases). Trimming took off 5 bases at V and 8 bases at J, with 16 bases between the two ends. The CDR3 has 15 residues. Looked up from germline, CDR1 is SGHTA and CDR2 is FQGNSA. The CDR3 bases are TGTGCCAGCAGCCCTGGGGGCAGGAAGGATTCACCCCTCCACTTT. Protein product: CASSPGGRKDSPLHF.

This clonotype was picked up a small number of times. The chain is built from TRBV11-2 and TRBJ2-3; D gene ambiguous. This CDR3 has 14 amino acids. In germline, CDR1 is SGHAT, CDR2 FQNNGV. V lost 4 bases, J lost 2 bases, and 10 bases lay in between. The CDR3 sequence is CASSSRRTTDTQYF. The CDR3 DNA follows: TGTGCCAGCAGCTCACGACGGACCACAGATACGCAGTATTTT.